Presented here are 10 T cell receptor beta chains from one specimen sequenced in a study of T and B cells in COVID-19 patients. BIOMED2 TRB-A/B primer pools were used in multiplex TRB PCR. TCRdb ran MiXCR on the multiplex PCR reads and lists one entry per CDR3 protein. The table records about 15,000 distinct CDR3 sequences, about a quarter of them present only once. Blood genomic DNA input for TRB amplification was about 240-550 ng. The specimen was blood. These receptors were collected from a human donor who had recovered from COVID-19.

V gene TRBV7-2 combines with J gene TRBJ2-3; 8 positions agree with TRBD1. The CDR3 is 15 residues long. Per the germline V gene, CDR1 is SGHTA and CDR2 is FQGNSA. V gave up 5 bases and J gave up 2 bases; unmatched junction bases: 6. This chain's CDR3 is CASSQNRGNTDTQYF. The DNA of the CDR3 is TGTGCCAGCAGCCAAAACAGGGGGAACACAGATACGCAGTATTTT.

This rearrangement joins TRBV7-9 to TRBJ2-1; perhaps TRBD1 as D (6 bases). Germline loops: CDR1 SEHNR, CDR2 FQNEAQ (reference sequence). V shed 2 bases and J shed 7 bases, with 15 bases lying between them. The CDR3 is made up of 15 amino acids. The CDR3 nucleotides read TGTGCCAGCAGCTTAAGGGGGAATGGGGATAATGAGCAGTTCTTC. Translation: CASSLRGNGDNEQFF.

This chain connects TRBV20-1 to TRBJ2-1, with 9 bases identical to TRBD2. Trimming at V came to 0 bases and at J to 2 bases, leaving 8 bases not matched to a gene. Germline V lookup: CDR1 DFQATT, CDR2 SNEGSKA (reference sequence). CDR3 length equals 17 residues. The chain's CDR3 is CSARDRGAGGTYNEQFF. CDR3 coding DNA: TGCAGTGCTAGAGATCGGGGAGCGGGAGGCACCTACAATGAGCAGTTCTTC.

This clonotype was seen at least ten times. The genes are TRBV4-3 and TRBJ2-7, with 9 bases identical to TRBD1. Germline V gene data show CDR1 as LGHNA and CDR2 as YSLEER. V dropped 3 bases and J dropped 4; count of bases not matched to a gene: 4. CDR3 size: 14 residues. CDR3 nucleotides: TGCGCCAGCAGCCAGGGGACAGGGAGGTACGAGCAGTACTTC. Residues: CASSQGTGRYEQYF.

V gene TRBV12-3 or TRBV12-4 combines with J gene TRBJ2-5; 9 bases match TRBD2. Germline trimming cut 10 bases from V and 2 bases from J; bases unmatched to any gene: 11. The CDR3 contains 15 residues. DNA for the CDR3: TGTGCCACCCCCTGGGCGGGGGGGCTGCAAGAGACCCAGTACTTC. It yields the protein CATPWAGGLQETQYF.

This clonotype is medium-sized in the sample. The chain joins TRBV29-1 to TRBJ1-1; D is ambiguous. Germline lookup yields CDR1 SQVTM and CDR2 ANQGSEA. The CDR3 sequence is 10 residues long. The V and J ends lost 6 bases and 2 bases respectively, with 4 bases between them. Here the CDR3 reads CSVDNTEAFF. The CDR3 DNA reads TGCAGCGTCGATAACACTGAAGCTTTCTTT.

V is TRBV19 and J is TRBJ1-5; D possibly corresponds to TRBD1 (5 bases). The germline V gene encodes CDR1 LNHDA and CDR2 SQIVND (reference sequence). Trimming removed 9 bases at V and 10 bases at J, with 10 bases between. The length of the CDR3 is 10 residues. The DNA of the CDR3 is TGTGCCAGCGGGGGGGATCCCCAGCATTTT. Its translation: CASGGDPQHF. Supplemented by reference TRBV19 and TRBJ1-5, the full variable domain reads DGGITQSPKYLFRKEGQNVTLSCEQNLNHDAMYWYRQDPGQGLRLIYYSQIVNDFQKGDIAEGYSVSREKKESFPLTVTSAQKNPTAFYLCASGGDPQHFGDGTRLSIL.

This clonotype is medium-sized by share. The V and J genes are TRBV19 and TRBJ1-4; possibly TRBD1 for D (6 bases). Per the germline V gene, CDR1 is LNHDA and CDR2 is SQIVND (reference sequence). The CDR3 extends over 15 amino acids. V shed 6 bases and J shed 3 bases, with 14 bases lying between them. The CDR3 region is CASRTQGLANEKLFF. The CDR3, as DNA: TGTGCCAGTAGGACCCAGGGGTTGGCTAATGAAAAACTGTTTTTT.

This clonotype is classed as medium-sized. The chain carries TRBV29-1 and TRBJ1-1; perhaps TRBD1 as D (5 bases). Looked up from germline, CDR1 is SQVTM and CDR2 is ANQGSEA. This CDR3 contains 12 residues. This chain's CDR3 is CTTGWGNTEAFF. In DNA, the CDR3 is TGCACCACAGGATGGGGGAACACTGAAGCTTTCTTT.

The CDR3 is CSAYRGQGGYTF. CDR3 nucleotide sequence: TGCAGTGCTTACAGGGGGCAAGGTGGCTACACCTTC. V gene TRBV20-1 combines with J gene TRBJ1-2; TRBD1 matches at 9 bases. The trim removed 5 bases at V and 7 bases at J, leaving 5 bases unmatched. The CDR3 has 12 amino acids. Germline V gives CDR1 DFQATT, CDR2 SNEGSKA (reference sequence).